This T cell receptor (beta chain) came from a study of T cell responses to AZD1222 COVID-19 vaccine. Overall study results and limits: Increased Spike-specific TCR breadth and depth were observed after two AZD1222 doses. Only 5 or 6 people who got AZD1222 tested seropositive at baseline. Mostly white British, mostly female donors; authors suggested clonal diversity may be underestimated.

Of note for this clone: Its antigen is unidentified.

The CDR3 runs to 12 residues. The V segment lost 7 bases and the J segment 6 bases; nucleotides outside the gene matches: 5. In germline, CDR1 is SQVTM, CDR2 ANQGSEA. Profiling relied on immunoSEQ multiplex PCR, and the TCRdb table lists in-frame clones only, not all of them. The top ten clones hold around 45% of a sample with over 90,000 clones, 91% of them seen once. Here the sequenced sample was peripheral blood, taken on day 0 of AZD1222 vaccination. The source is an adult in good health. The rearrangement uses TRBV29-1 and TRBJ1-2; TRBD1 agrees at 10 bases. CDR3 in DNA: TGCAGCGCCGGACAGGGGGAAGATGGCTACACCTTC. Protein product: CSAGQGEDGYTF. The variable domain in full, completed from reference TRBV29-1 and TRBJ1-2, reads SAVISQKPSRDICQRGTSLTIQCQVDSQVTMMFWYRQQPGQSLTLIATANQGSEATYESGFVIDKFPISRPNLTFSTLTVSNMSPEDSSIYLCSAGQGEDGYTFGSGTRLTVV.